A single sample gave rise to the 18 T cell receptor beta chains below, sequenced in a study of T cell repertoires in cytomegalovirus infection. TCRdb re-analysed the reads in MiXCR, keeping a single row per CDR3 protein. The data hold some 110,000 distinct CDR3 sequences, with 32% observed a single time. These receptors are not linked to any known antigen. The specimen was CD8+ T cells from cultured PBMCs, collected from culture after CMV antigen stimulation. Every receptor here comes from a human donor in good health (CMV status not recorded). Some clones in this sample may be carry-over from other donors' samples.

This clonotype was seen more than once but under ten times. The genes are TRBV2 and TRBJ2-5, with 9 bases matching TRBD1. Germline V CDR1 and CDR2: SNHLY, FYNNEI. This CDR3 has 14 amino acids. After removal of 5 bases from V and 2 bases from J, the junction contained 3 bases not matched to a gene. The CDR3 loop reads CASSLDRGQETQYF. The CDR3 DNA reads as TGTGCCAGCAGTCTCGACAGGGGGCAAGAGACCCAGTACTTC.

The V call is TRBV6-6, the J call TRBJ2-7; 8 bases match TRBD1. Germline CDR1 reads MNHNY; CDR2 reads SVGAGI (reference sequence). V shed 2 bases and J 4 bases; nucleotides not matched to a gene: 1. The CDR3 is 13 residues long. CDR3 region: CASSYRDRYEQYF. CDR3 DNA sequence: TGTGCCAGCAGTTACCGGGACAGGTACGAGCAGTACTTC.

The rearrangement links TRBV14 to TRBJ2-7, with D possibly called TRBD1 or TRBD2 (5 bases each). Germline V lookup: CDR1 SGHDN, CDR2 FVKESK. The CDR3 is 15 amino acids. Between the trimmed V and J ends, which lost 3 bases and 2 bases, there was a span of 14 bases. The DNA for the CDR3 is TGTGCCAGCAGCCATGGGACCGGGACCCCCTACGAGCAGTACTTC. Protein: CASSHGTGTPYEQYF.

The table lists this clonotype with a few counts. The chain uses TRBV29-1 and TRBJ2-7; tentative D call: TRBD2 (5 bases). V dropped 4 bases and J dropped 6 bases, with 10 bases sitting between them. The CDR3 loop spans 11 amino acids. The germline CDR1 and CDR2 sequences are SQVTM and ANQGSEA. This chain's CDR3 is CSVVRGSEQYF. CDR3 bases: TGCAGCGTTGTAAGAGGGTCCGAGCAGTACTTC.

This clonotype came up a few times. The chain uses TRBV27 and TRBJ1-3; D ambiguous. Germline V CDR1 and CDR2: MNHEY, SMNVEV (reference sequence). This CDR3 comprises 16 residues. The V end lost 7 bases, the J end lost 0 bases, and 16 bases lay between the germline ends. CDR3 amino acids: CASTSGSPYSGNTIYF. CDR3 sequence (DNA): TGTGCCAGCACCTCGGGAAGTCCTTACTCTGGAAACACCATATATTTT.

This clonotype has a handful of counts. This sequence joins TRBV7-8 and TRBJ2-3; TRBD2 aligns across 7 bases. The V gene's germline CDR1 is SGHVS and CDR2 FQNEAQ. J gave up 3 bases and V 5 bases, and 14 bases lay outside the gene matches. The CDR3 has 17 residues. DNA for the CDR3: TGTGCCAGCAGCCCCACGTCGGGGGGTTTATTGACAGATACGCAGTATTTT. This codes for CASSPTSGGLLTDTQYF.

The V call is TRBV6-4, the J call TRBJ2-1; perhaps TRBD1 as D (6 bases). V shed 0 bases and J shed 4 bases, with 10 bases lying between them. The CDR3 covers 15 residues. CDR1 is MRHNA and CDR2 is SNTAGT in the germline V gene. The chain's CDR3 is CASSDSRQEYNEQFF. CDR3 nucleotides: TGTGCCAGCAGTGACTCGAGACAGGAGTACAATGAGCAGTTCTTC.

The chain links TRBV29-1 to TRBJ2-5; D is tentatively TRBD1 or TRBD2 (5 bases each). V shed 4 bases and J shed 2 bases, with 20 bases lying between them. Germline-derived CDR1 and CDR2 are SQVTM and ANQGSEA. The CDR3 totals 16 residues. CDR3 amino acids: CSVGALAGTFQETQYF. In nucleotides, the CDR3 is TGCAGCGTTGGGGCCCTAGCAGGGACCTTTCAAGAGACCCAGTACTTC.

CDR3 sequence reads: CASSGPGRANTEAFF. As DNA, the CDR3 is TGTGCCAGCAGCGGACCGGGACGGGCGAACACTGAAGCTTTCTTT. The chain couples TRBV5-8 to TRBJ1-1; TRBD1 might be the D (5 bases). From germline, CDR1 is SGHTS and CDR2 YDEGEE. CDR3 size: 15 residues. V gave up 4 bases and J gave up 1 base, with 14 bases separating them.

CDR3 sequence (DNA): TGTGCCAGCAGGGCAGGGTGGGGCACTGAAGCTTTCTTT. Its translation: CASRAGWGTEAFF. V is TRBV6-5 and J is TRBJ1-1, with TRBD1 as a possible D gene (5 bases). The ends were cut back, 6 bases at V and 4 bases at J, with 12 bases in the middle. CDR1 and CDR2 (germline): MNHEY, SVGAGI. The CDR3 runs to 13 residues.

The chain employs TRBV12-3 or TRBV12-4 and TRBJ1-5, with TRBD1 matching over 9 bases. CDR3 size: 14 residues. The trim removed 6 bases at V and 11 bases at J, leaving 11 bases unmatched. The CDR3 coding sequence is TGTGCCAGCAGCCCGGGACAGGGATCAGGAGCCCAGCATTTT. Protein: CASSPGQGSGAQHF.

The chain uses TRBV27 and TRBJ1-1; no definite D call. The CDR3 contains 12 residues. Germline assignment: CDR1 MNHEY and CDR2 SMNVEV (reference sequence). V lost 6 bases and J lost 7, with 12 bases in between. CDR3 nucleotides: TGTGCCAGCAGCCCTCATGGGCGTGAAGCTTTCTTT. This encodes CASSPHGREAFF.

The chain carries TRBV6-2 or TRBV6-3 and TRBJ1-2; unclear D gene. Trimming took off 6 bases at V and 1 base at J, with 18 bases between the two ends. Germline V gives CDR1 MNHEY, CDR2 SVGEGT. The CDR3 consists of 16 residues. This CDR3 is CASRRPTTNFNYGYTF. The CDR3, as DNA: TGTGCCAGCAGAAGACCGACCACCAATTTTAACTATGGCTACACCTTC.

As concerns this clonotype: This CDR3 fails to terminate in the conserved phenylalanine or tryptophan, so it likely reflects a read error. The chain combines TRBV5-4 with TRBJ1-2, with TRBD1 as a possible D gene (5 bases). The germline CDR1 and CDR2 sequences are SGHNT and YYREEE (reference sequence). The CDR3 consists of 14 residues. Trimming cost V 4 bases and J 2 bases, with 12 bases left between them. CDR3 loop: CASSGGTANYGYTI. The CDR3, as DNA: TGTGCCAGCAGCGGAGGGACGGCGAACTATGGCTACACCATC.

In this sample, this clonotype turned up a few times. The V gene is TRBV4-2, the J gene TRBJ1-2; 10 bases align to TRBD1. Germline lookup yields CDR1 LGHNA and CDR2 YNFKEQ. CDR3 size: 20 residues. After removal of 0 bases from V and 5 bases from J, the junction contained 18 bases not matched to a gene. The CDR3 region is CASSQDTTGTGERFGYGYTF. CDR3 nucleotide sequence: TGTGCCAGCAGCCAAGACACAACCGGGACAGGGGAGAGGTTTGGGTATGGCTACACCTTC.

This clonotype was found a few times. The gene calls are TRBV5-4 and TRBJ1-1, with D possibly being TRBD1 (5 bases). V was shortened by 4 bases and J by 7 bases, with 14 bases between the two germline ends. CDR1 and CDR2 from the germline V gene are SGHNT and YYREEE (reference sequence). There are 13 residues in the CDR3. In nucleotides, the CDR3 is TGTGCCAGCAGCCTTGGGATGCAGGGTGAAGCTTTCTTT. Its protein product is CASSLGMQGEAFF.

J is TRBJ1-3 and V is TRBV4-1; D ambiguous. The CDR3 has 13 amino acids. Germline CDR1 and CDR2: MGHRA and YSYEKL. V was shortened by 0 bases and J by 1 base, with 1 base between the two germline ends. The CDR3, as DNA: TGCGCCAGCAGCCAAGATTCTGGAAACACCATATATTTT. Residues: CASSQDSGNTIYF.

The table lists this clonotype with many counts. The chain combines TRBV7-6 with TRBJ2-2; 9 bases match TRBD1. The CDR3 has 16 amino acids. The germline V gene has CDR1 SGHVS and CDR2 FNYEAQ. V was clipped by 2 bases and J by 6 bases; unmatched bases: 7. This CDR3 reads CASSLQGTGRSGELFF. CDR3 DNA: TGTGCCAGCAGCTTACAAGGGACAGGGCGTTCCGGGGAGCTGTTTTTT.